Listed here are 28 T cell receptor beta chains from one sample, sequenced in a study of cytomegalovirus exposure and HLA in healthy donors. Amplification used 60 Vbeta primers and 13 Jbeta primers. Some clones are missing from TCRdb's copy, which holds only in-frame ones; the method was immunoSEQ multiplex PCR. The sample shows about 160,000 clones, 75% to 80% of them seen only once. Sequences were obtained from PBMCs. These receptors came from a woman in her thirties or forties in good health and CMV-seropositive.

Only one count was recorded for this clone. The J gene is TRBJ1-2, the V gene TRBV28; D is ambiguous. CDR1 and CDR2 from the germline V gene are MDHEN and SYDVKM. The length of the CDR3 is 11 residues. V lost 5 bases and J 8 bases, leaving 9 bases between the germline ends. The CDR3 sequence: CASSGMLGYTF. CDR3 DNA: TGTGCCAGCAGTGGCATGCTGGGCTACACCTTC.

The chain is built from TRBV6-5 and TRBJ2-7, with D hard to call. Trimming cost V 8 bases and J 3 bases, with 11 bases left between them. The CDR3 has 12 residues. The germline V gene encodes CDR1 MNHEY and CDR2 SVGAGI. The CDR3 DNA reads TGTGCCAGCTTAAGTCAGAACTACGAGCAGTACTTC. Residues: CASLSQNYEQYF.

The chain carries TRBV10-3 and TRBJ1-1; 9 bases match TRBD1. Germline CDR1 reads ENHRY; CDR2 reads SYGVKD. There are 15 residues in the CDR3. The V gene end was trimmed by 6 bases and the J gene end by 6 bases; junction bases not matched to a gene: 11. CDR3: CAIRPRTGVVPEAFF. CDR3 DNA: TGTGCCATCAGGCCCCGGACAGGGGTTGTCCCTGAAGCTTTCTTT.

The CDR3 sequence: CASSLNTQATNQPQHF. The DNA for the CDR3 is TGTGCCAGCTCCTTAAATACTCAGGCCACCAATCAGCCCCAGCATTTT. This chain joins TRBV18 and TRBJ1-5; the D is unclear. The CDR3 is 16 amino acids. V lost 6 bases to trimming and J lost 3 bases, with 18 bases between them. From germline, CDR1 is KGHSH and CDR2 LQKENI.

The rearrangement uses TRBV29-1 and TRBJ2-2; TRBD1 matches 7 bases. V dropped 6 bases and J dropped 7; count of bases not matched to a gene: 5. Germline CDR1 reads SQVTM; CDR2 reads ANQGSEA. CDR3 size: 12 residues. CDR3 protein: CSVPQGSGELFF. CDR3 in DNA: TGCAGCGTGCCACAGGGGAGCGGGGAGCTGTTTTTT.

The chain couples TRBV11-3 to TRBJ2-3; TRBD2 matches 14 bases. Germline trimming cut 6 bases from V and 0 bases from J; bases unmatched to any gene: 8. The germline V gene has CDR1 SGHNT and CDR2 YENEEA. The CDR3 contains 18 residues. The CDR3 loop is CASSPGTSGGISTDTQYF. The CDR3 DNA reads as TGTGCCAGCAGTCCCGGGACTAGCGGGGGAATTAGCACAGATACGCAGTATTTT.

A single count supports this clone. The chain has TRBV7-2 and TRBJ2-5, with 9 bases aligning to TRBD1. The J call may be mistaken, given a closer DNA end match to TRBJ2-7. Germline lookup yields CDR1 SGHTA and CDR2 FQGNSA. The CDR3 is 15 amino acids. DNA for the CDR3: TGTGCCAGCAGCTTATCCCCGGGACAGGGCTACGAGCAGTACTTC. This gives the protein CASSLSPGQGYEQYF.

This rearrangement joins TRBV7-8 to TRBJ1-3; 7 bases fit TRBD1. CDR1 is SGHVS and CDR2 is FQNEAQ in the germline V gene. The CDR3 is 14 amino acids. V lost 5 bases to trimming and J lost 2 bases; unmatched junction nucleotides: 3. CDR3 loop: CASSPGTAGNTIYF. CDR3 sequence (DNA): TGTGCCAGCAGCCCCGGGACAGCTGGAAACACCATATATTTT.

V usage is TRBV2 and J usage is TRBJ2-7; maybe TRBD2 (5 bases). This CDR3 region has 15 residues. V gave up 6 bases and J gave up 0 bases, with 15 bases separating them. Germline CDR1 is SNHLY and CDR2 is FYNNEI. CDR3 in amino acids: CASREESNLSYEQYF. CDR3 in DNA: TGTGCCAGCAGGGAGGAGAGTAACCTCTCCTACGAGCAGTACTTC.

The chain employs TRBV4-1 and TRBJ2-3, with 14 bases lining up with TRBD2. CDR3 size: 20 residues. CDR1 is MGHRA, CDR2 YSYEKL, per germline. The J segment lost 4 bases and the V segment lost 3 bases, leaving 15 bases of the junction unmatched. CDR3 coding DNA: TGCGCCAGCAGCCAGAACCCCGGGACTAGCGGGAGAGGTGGGCCAGATACGCAGTATTTT. This gives the protein CASSQNPGTSGRGGPDTQYF.

The chain has TRBV5-7 and TRBJ2-5; 10 bases match TRBD2. TRBV5-7 is marked as an open reading frame, function uncertain. The CDR3 runs to 16 residues. Germline trimming cut 3 bases from V and 5 bases from J; bases unmatched to any gene: 10. The CDR3 region is CASSSGLAATSETQYF. The CDR3 DNA is TGTGCCAGCAGCTCAGGACTAGCGGCGACGTCCGAGACCCAGTACTTC.

The rearrangement joins TRBV10-3 to TRBJ2-1; maybe TRBD2 (5 bases). This CDR3 is 13 amino acids long. The ends were cut back, 8 bases at V and 8 bases at J, with 16 bases in the middle. The germline gives CDR1 ENHRY, CDR2 SYGVKD. The CDR3 DNA follows: TGTGCCATCCAGGACTCACCGGTGGATGAGCAGTTCTTC. It specifies CAIQDSPVDEQFF.

V is TRBV5-6 and J is TRBJ2-5, with 10 bases fitting TRBD2. The last part of the DNA fits TRBJ2-7 better; the J call may be wrong. Germline CDR1 is SGHDT and CDR2 is YYEEEE. The CDR3 has 15 amino acids. CDR3 amino acids: CASSPGLAYSYEQYF. The CDR3 DNA reads TGTGCCAGCAGCCCGGGACTAGCGTATAGCTACGAGCAGTACTTC.

In the case of this clone: One end of the junction is discordant with germline, which a read error may explain. The chain uses TRBV4-1 and TRBJ2-5, with D perhaps TRBD2 (5 bases). Germline V gene sequence: CDR1 MGHRA, CDR2 YSYEKL. The CDR3 has 16 residues. The CDR3, as DNA: TGCGCCAGCAGCCCCCGGGGAGCAGAGTACCAAAAGACCCAGTACTTC. Protein product: CASSPRGAEYQKTQYF.

The CDR3 coding sequence is TGCGCCAGCAGCTTGGCGGGCAGCTCGGGGGAGACCCAGTACTTC. Residues: CASSLAGSSGETQYF. The chain combines TRBV5-1 with TRBJ2-5; TRBD2 is a possible D gene (5 bases). The germline V gene has CDR1 SGHRS and CDR2 YFSETQ. The CDR3 sequence is 15 residues long. Trimming left V 0 bases short and J 5 bases short, with 14 bases between.

The V gene is TRBV25-1, the J gene TRBJ1-1; TRBD1 aligns across 7 bases. Germline V gives CDR1 MGHDK, CDR2 SYGVNS. The CDR3 contains 14 residues. V shed 3 bases, J shed 0 bases, and the junction held 1 base outside the gene matches. The CDR3 reads CASSEDRLNTEAFF. As DNA, the CDR3 is TGTGCCAGCAGTGAGGACAGGTTGAACACTGAAGCTTTCTTT.

The rearrangement links TRBV27 to TRBJ1-2, with 12 bases aligning to TRBD1. The CDR3 runs to 15 residues. J was trimmed by 5 bases and V by 4 bases; bases with no gene match: 5. Germline V gives CDR1 MNHEY, CDR2 SMNVEV (reference sequence). CDR3 DNA: TGTGCCAGCAGTTCACCGGGACAGGGGGCTTATGGCTACACCTTC. Its translation is CASSSPGQGAYGYTF.

V is TRBV10-2 and J is TRBJ1-1; possibly TRBD1 for D (6 bases). Trimming cost V 6 bases and J 1 base, with 12 bases left between them. CDR3 length: 14 residues. The germline V gene has CDR1 WSHSY and CDR2 SAAADI. The CDR3 is CASSLQTGNTEAFF. CDR3 nucleotides: TGCGCCAGCAGCCTTCAGACAGGGAACACTGAAGCTTTCTTT.

The chain couples TRBV19 to TRBJ1-1, with 7 nucleotides matching TRBD1. The ends lost 3 bases at V and 4 bases at J; junction bases unmatched: 17. Germline lookup yields CDR1 LNHDA and CDR2 SQIVND (reference sequence). The CDR3 is 18 amino acids. As DNA, the CDR3 is TGTGCCAGTAGTATCACCATCCCTGGAGGGGGCCGCGGCACTGAAGCTTTCTTT. Its protein is CASSITIPGGGRGTEAFF.

The rearrangement joins TRBV2 to TRBJ2-1; the match to TRBD2 covers 9 bases. From germline, CDR1 is SNHLY and CDR2 FYNNEI. This CDR3 region has 15 residues. V trimming: 3 bases; J trimming: 8 bases; junction bases outside the gene matches: 8. This CDR3 is CASSDQAGGVDEQFF. For the CDR3, the DNA is TGTGCCAGCAGTGATCAAGCGGGGGGCGTCGATGAGCAGTTCTTC.

The V call is TRBV5-1, the J call TRBJ1-3, with TRBD1 identical over 8 bases. In germline, CDR1 is SGHRS, CDR2 YFSETQ. V dropped 6 bases and J dropped 6; count of bases not matched to a gene: 11. This CDR3 contains 15 residues. CDR3 in amino acids: CASNPGTGGSNTIYF. CDR3 nucleotides: TGCGCCAGCAACCCGGGGACAGGAGGCTCAAACACCATATATTTT.

The chain carries TRBV18 and TRBJ1-6; 10 positions agree with TRBD1. Germline loops: CDR1 KGHSH, CDR2 LQKENI. The J segment lost 7 bases and the V segment lost 8 bases, leaving 14 bases of the junction unmatched. There are 17 residues in the CDR3. The CDR3 region has the DNA TGTGCCAGCACACGGGACAGGGGATTGAGTTGGAATTCACCCCTCCACTTT. Its protein product is CASTRDRGLSWNSPLHF.

This sequence joins TRBV14 and TRBJ2-3; possibly TRBD1 for D (5 bases). The length of the CDR3 is 13 residues. Germline values: CDR1 SGHDN, CDR2 FVKESK. V lost 2 bases, J lost 3 bases, and 6 bases lay in between. DNA of the CDR3: TGTGCCAGCAGCCAAACAGGAACAGATACGCAGTATTTT. As protein: CASSQTGTDTQYF.

This clone was seen a few times. The chain couples TRBV11-2 to TRBJ1-4; TRBD1 aligns across 7 bases. Germline CDR1 reads SGHAT; CDR2 reads FQNNGV. V lost 5 bases, J lost 3 bases, and 9 bases stayed unmatched. The CDR3 contains 16 residues. CDR3 bases: TGTGCCAGCAGCACTCGACCGGGACAGTCTAATGAAAAACTGTTTTTT. It is translated as CASSTRPGQSNEKLFF. The full variable domain, in which reference TRBV11-2 and TRBJ1-4 provide the parts outside the CDR3, is EAGVAQSPRYKIIEKRQSVAFWCNPISGHATLYWYQQILGQGPKLLIQFQNNGVVDDSQLPKDRFSAERLKGVDSTLKIQPAKLEDSAVYLCASSTRPGQSNEKLFFGSGTQLSVL.

The chain combines TRBV5-4 with TRBJ2-1, with D perhaps TRBD2 (5 bases). Trimming left V 2 bases short and J 2 bases short, with 8 bases between. CDR1 and CDR2 from the germline V gene are SGHNT and YYREEE (reference sequence). This CDR3 is 14 amino acids long. The CDR3: CASSFGNTYNEQFF. CDR3 DNA: TGTGCCAGCAGCTTCGGGAATACCTACAATGAGCAGTTCTTC.

The rearrangement links TRBV6-5 to TRBJ2-3, with D hard to call. Germline V lookup: CDR1 MNHEY, CDR2 SVGAGI. This CDR3 spans 14 amino acids. V gave up 8 bases and J gave up 2 bases, with 14 bases separating them. This CDR3 reads CASSGGVPTDTQYF. The CDR3 DNA is TGTGCCAGCTCCGGCGGAGTCCCCACAGATACGCAGTATTTT.

The V gene is TRBV6-5, the J gene TRBJ2-7; D is possibly TRBD2 (6 bases). The V gene lost 5 bases and the J gene lost 2 bases, with 16 bases spanning the gap. Germline CDR1 reads MNHEY; CDR2 reads SVGAGI. There are 15 residues in the CDR3. The CDR3 DNA is TGTGCCAGCAGTCGGGACTGGAAACGAACCTACGAGCAGTACTTC. Translated: CASSRDWKRTYEQYF.

The chain employs TRBV6-6 and TRBJ2-3; TRBD2 matches at 12 bases. Germline assignment: CDR1 MNHNY and CDR2 SVGAGI (reference sequence). V was clipped by 5 bases and J by 4 bases; unmatched bases: 7. This CDR3 region has 16 residues. The CDR3 is CASSPPSGRAADTQYF. CDR3 nucleotide sequence: TGTGCCAGCAGTCCCCCTAGCGGGAGGGCGGCAGATACGCAGTATTTT.